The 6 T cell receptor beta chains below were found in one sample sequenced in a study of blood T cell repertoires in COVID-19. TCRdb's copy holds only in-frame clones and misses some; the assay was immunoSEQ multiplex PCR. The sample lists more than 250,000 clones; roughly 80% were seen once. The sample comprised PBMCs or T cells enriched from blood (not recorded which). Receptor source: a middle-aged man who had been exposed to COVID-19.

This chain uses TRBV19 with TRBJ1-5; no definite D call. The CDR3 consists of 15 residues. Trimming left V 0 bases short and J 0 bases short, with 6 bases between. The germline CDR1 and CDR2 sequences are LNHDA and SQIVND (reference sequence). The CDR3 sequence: CASSIDPYSNQPQHF. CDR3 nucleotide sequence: TGTGCCAGTAGTATAGACCCTTATAGCAATCAGCCCCAGCATTTT. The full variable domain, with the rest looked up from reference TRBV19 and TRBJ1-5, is DGGITQSPKYLFRKEGQNVTLSCEQNLNHDAMYWYRQDPGQGLRLIYYSQIVNDFQKGDIAEGYSVSREKKESFPLTVTSAQKNPTAFYLCASSIDPYSNQPQHFGDGTRLSIL.

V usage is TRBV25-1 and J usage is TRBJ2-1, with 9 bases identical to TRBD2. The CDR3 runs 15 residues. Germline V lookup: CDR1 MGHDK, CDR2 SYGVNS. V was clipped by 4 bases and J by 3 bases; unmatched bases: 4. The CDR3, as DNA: TGTGCCAGCAGTGTTTCAGCGGGAGGCTACAATGAGCAGTTCTTC. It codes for CASSVSAGGYNEQFF.

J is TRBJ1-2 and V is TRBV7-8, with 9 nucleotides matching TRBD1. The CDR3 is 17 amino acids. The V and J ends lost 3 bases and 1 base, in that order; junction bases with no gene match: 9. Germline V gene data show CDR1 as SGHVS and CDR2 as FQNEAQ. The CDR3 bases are TGTGCCAGCAGCTTTCTGGGACAGGGACTGGATAACTATGGCTACACCTTC. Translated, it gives CASSFLGQGLDNYGYTF.

The CDR3: CASTKGGGGTDTQYF. The DNA for the CDR3 is TGTGCCAGCACCAAGGGAGGCGGGGGCACAGATACGCAGTATTTT. The V gene is TRBV28, the J gene TRBJ2-3; D is perhaps TRBD2 (6 bases). The CDR3 loop spans 15 amino acids. Germline V gene sequence: CDR1 MDHEN, CDR2 SYDVKM. V lost 7 bases and J lost 1, with 15 bases in between. Variable domain in full (rest from reference TRBV28 and TRBJ2-3): DVKVTQSSRYLVKRTGEKVFLECVQDMDHENMFWYRQDPGLGLRLIYFSYDVKMKEKGDIPEGYSVSREKKERFSLILESASTNQTSMYLCASTKGGGGTDTQYFGPGTRLTVL.

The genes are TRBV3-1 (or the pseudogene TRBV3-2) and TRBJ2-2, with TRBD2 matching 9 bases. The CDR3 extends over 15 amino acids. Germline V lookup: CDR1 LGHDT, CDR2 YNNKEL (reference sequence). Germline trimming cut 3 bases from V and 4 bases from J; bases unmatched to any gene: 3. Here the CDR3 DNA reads TGTGCCAGCAGCCAGGGACTAGCCCGCACCGGGGAGCTGTTTTTT. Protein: CASSQGLARTGELFF.

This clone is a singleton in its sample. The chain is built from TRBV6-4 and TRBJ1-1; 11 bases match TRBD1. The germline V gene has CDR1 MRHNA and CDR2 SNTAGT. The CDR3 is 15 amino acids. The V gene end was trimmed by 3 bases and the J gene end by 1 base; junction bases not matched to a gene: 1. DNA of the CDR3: TGTGCCAGCAGTGATGGGACAGGGGGGAACACTGAAGCTTTCTTT. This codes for CASSDGTGGNTEAFF.